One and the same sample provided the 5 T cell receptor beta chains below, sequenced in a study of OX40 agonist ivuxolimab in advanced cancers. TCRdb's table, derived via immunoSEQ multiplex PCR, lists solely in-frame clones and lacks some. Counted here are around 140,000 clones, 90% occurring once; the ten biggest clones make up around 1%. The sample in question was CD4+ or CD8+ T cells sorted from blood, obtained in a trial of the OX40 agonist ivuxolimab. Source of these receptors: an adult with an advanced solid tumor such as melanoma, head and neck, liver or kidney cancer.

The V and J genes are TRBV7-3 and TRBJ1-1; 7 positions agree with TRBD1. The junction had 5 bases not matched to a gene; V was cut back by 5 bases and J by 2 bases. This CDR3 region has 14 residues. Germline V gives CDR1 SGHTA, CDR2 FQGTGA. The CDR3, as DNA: TGTGCCAGCAGCCAGAACAGGGGAAACACTGAAGCTTTCTTT. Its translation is CASSQNRGNTEAFF.

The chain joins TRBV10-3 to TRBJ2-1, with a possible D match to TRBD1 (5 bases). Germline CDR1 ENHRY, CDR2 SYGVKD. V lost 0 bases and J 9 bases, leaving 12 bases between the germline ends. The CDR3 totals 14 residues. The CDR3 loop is CAISESYVGAEQFF. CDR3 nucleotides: TGTGCCATCAGTGAGTCGTATGTAGGGGCTGAGCAGTTCTTC.

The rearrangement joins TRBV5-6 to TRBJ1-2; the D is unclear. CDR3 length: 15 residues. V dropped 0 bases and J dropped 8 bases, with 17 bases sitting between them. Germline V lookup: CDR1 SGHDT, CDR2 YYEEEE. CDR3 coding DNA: TGTGCCAGCAGCTTGGCCGGTGACTCTATGTTGGGCTACACCTTC. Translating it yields CASSLAGDSMLGYTF.

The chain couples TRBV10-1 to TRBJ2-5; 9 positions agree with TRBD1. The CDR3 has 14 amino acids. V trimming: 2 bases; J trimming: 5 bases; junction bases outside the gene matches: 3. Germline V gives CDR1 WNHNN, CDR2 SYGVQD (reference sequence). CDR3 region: CASSEGTGRETQYF. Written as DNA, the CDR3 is TGCGCCAGCAGTGAGGGGACAGGGCGGGAGACCCAGTACTTC.

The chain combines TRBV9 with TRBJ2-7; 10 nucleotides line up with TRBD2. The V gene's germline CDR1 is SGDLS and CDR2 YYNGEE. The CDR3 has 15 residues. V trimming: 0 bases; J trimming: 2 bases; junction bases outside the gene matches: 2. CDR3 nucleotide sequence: TGTGCCAGCAGCGTAGGTGGGACTAGCGCCTACGAGCAGTACTTC. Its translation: CASSVGGTSAYEQYF.